This passage covers 24 T cell receptor beta chains from one sample sequenced in a study of shared clonotypes between healthy human individuals. TCRdb's table, derived via immunoSEQ multiplex PCR, lists solely in-frame clones and lacks some. The sample lists roughly 520,000 clones; 90% to 96% were seen once. Sequenced material: naive CD4+ T cells sorted from blood. Subset here: CD45RA+ positively selected. These receptors were obtained from a woman aged 25 to 39 in good health.

This chain joins TRBV5-1 and TRBJ1-1, with 7 bases matching TRBD1. From germline, CDR1 is SGHRS and CDR2 YFSETQ. This CDR3 is 13 amino acids long. With V trimmed by 5 bases and J by 2 bases, 3 bases remained unmatched. The CDR3 protein is CASRGQKNTEAFF. In nucleotides, the CDR3 is TGCGCCAGCAGGGGACAGAAAAACACTGAAGCTTTCTTT.

V and J are TRBV7-2 and TRBJ2-7, with 7 bases lining up with TRBD2. From germline, CDR1 is SGHTA and CDR2 FQGNSA. The CDR3 is 14 amino acids. V lost 1 base to trimming and J lost 7 bases; unmatched junction nucleotides: 7. The CDR3 DNA reads TGTGCCAGCAGCTTAGTTCCCAGGGAGGGTGAGCAGTACTTC. As protein: CASSLVPREGEQYF.

Written as DNA, the CDR3 is TGTGCCAGCAGCTTAGAAGGGGCCAAAAACATTCAGTACTTC. This gives the protein CASSLEGAKNIQYF. The V and J genes are TRBV7-2 and TRBJ2-4, with no clear D. The V gene's germline CDR1 is SGHTA and CDR2 FQGNSA. The CDR3 has 14 residues. V was shortened by 1 base and J by 1 base, with 5 bases between the two germline ends.

This chain connects TRBV25-1 to TRBJ1-1; maybe TRBD1 (5 bases). V lost 6 bases to trimming and J lost 1 base, with 12 bases between them. The CDR3 contains 14 residues. Germline V CDR1 and CDR2: MGHDK, SYGVNS. CDR3 region: CASRIEGRNTEAFF. The CDR3 DNA reads TGTGCCAGCAGGATCGAGGGACGGAACACTGAAGCTTTCTTT.

The V and J genes are TRBV10-1 and TRBJ2-7; D remains ambiguous. The germline gives CDR1 WNHNN, CDR2 SYGVQD (reference sequence). Trimming cost V 7 bases and J 6 bases, with 16 bases left between them. The CDR3 has 13 amino acids. The CDR3 sequence: CASTPGPPAEQYF. Here the CDR3 DNA reads TGCGCCAGCACGCCGGGTCCCCCTGCCGAGCAGTACTTC.

The chain uses TRBV6-5 and TRBJ2-2; no clear D gene. The CDR3 length is 15 residues. The germline CDR1 and CDR2 sequences are MNHEY and SVGAGI. The germline V and J ends were trimmed by 0 bases and 4 bases, with 9 bases remaining between them. Here the CDR3 reads CASSYSRAGTGELFF. The DNA for the CDR3 is TGTGCCAGCAGTTACTCGAGAGCAGGCACCGGGGAGCTGTTTTTT.

Regarding this clone: One end of the junction is discordant with germline, which a read error may explain. The rearrangement joins TRBV7-8 to TRBJ2-2; 7 nucleotides align to TRBD1. The CDR3 consists of 16 residues. Per germline, CDR1 SGHVS and CDR2 FQNEAQ. In DNA, the CDR3 is TGTGCCAGCAGCAAGAGACAGGGTGTGAACCCCGGGGAGCTGTTTTTT. This codes for CASSKRQGVNPGELFF.

With respect to this clone: Other DNA variants within this sample encode the same CDR3. The chain uses TRBV15 and TRBJ2-5, with a possible D match to TRBD1 (6 bases). Trimming cost V 0 bases and J 0 bases, with 8 bases left between them. This CDR3 has 15 residues. Germline CDR1 LNHNV, CDR2 YYDKDF (reference sequence). The CDR3 protein is CATSRDRGYQETQYF. As DNA, the CDR3 is TGTGCCACCAGCAGAGATAGGGGGTACCAAGAGACCCAGTACTTC.

This chain links TRBV30 with TRBJ2-7; 7 bases match TRBD2. The CDR3 has 16 residues. Germline V lookup: CDR1 GTSNPN, CDR2 SVGIG (reference sequence). Trimming took 1 base from V and 7 from J; bases not matched to a gene: 16. The chain's CDR3 is CAWSGGRAQRDGEQYF. CDR3 DNA sequence: TGTGCCTGGAGTGGGGGGAGGGCCCAACGGGATGGGGAGCAGTACTTC.

The chain's CDR3 is CAWSAKGLYNQPQHF. The CDR3 nucleotides read TGTGCCTGGAGCGCAAAAGGACTGTACAATCAGCCCCAGCATTTT. This chain links TRBV30 with TRBJ1-5; D is unresolved. CDR1 GTSNPN and CDR2 SVGIG come from the germline V gene (reference sequence). V was shortened by 3 bases and J by 3 bases, with 15 bases between the two germline ends. This CDR3 has 15 amino acids.

The chain has TRBV5-4 and TRBJ2-1; D not resolved. Germline V gene lookup returns CDR1 SGHNT and CDR2 YYREEE (reference sequence). The V end lost 1 base, the J end lost 0 bases, and 11 bases lay between the germline ends. The CDR3 sequence is 16 residues long. The CDR3 loop is CASSLSLKGSYNEQFF. The CDR3, as DNA: TGTGCCAGCAGCTTGTCACTAAAAGGCTCCTACAATGAGCAGTTCTTC.

The V gene is TRBV19, the J gene TRBJ2-5, with 9 bases fitting TRBD1. Near its end, the DNA agrees better with TRBJ2-7, so the J call may be wrong. Germline values: CDR1 LNHDA, CDR2 SQIVND (reference sequence). The CDR3 covers 14 residues. The DNA for the CDR3 is TGTGCCAGTAGTCTCCGGGACAGGGTCTACGAGCAGTACTTC. Amino acid sequence: CASSLRDRVYEQYF.

The rearrangement joins TRBV28 to TRBJ2-5; 7 nucleotides match TRBD2. V shed 10 bases and J 5 bases; nucleotides not matched to a gene: 10. The length of the CDR3 is 13 residues. Germline V CDR1 and CDR2: MDHEN, SYDVKM. CDR3 in DNA: TGTGCCACTTACGGGGGGAGACGGGAGACCCAGTACTTC. It translates to CATYGGRRETQYF.

The chain recombines TRBV29-1 with TRBJ2-3, with TRBD1 as a possible D gene (8 bases). Germline V gene data show CDR1 as SQVTM and CDR2 as ANQGSEA. The V end lost 5 bases, the J end lost 5 bases, and 17 bases lay between the germline ends. This CDR3 is built from 14 residues. This CDR3 reads CSVLYRGGRDTQYF. For the CDR3, the DNA is TGCAGCGTTCTTTACAGGGGGGGAAGAGATACGCAGTATTTT.

This chain joins TRBV7-9 and TRBJ1-2; D is undetermined. The germline gives CDR1 SEHNR, CDR2 FQNEAQ (reference sequence). V gave up 3 bases and J gave up 0 bases, with 14 bases separating them. The CDR3 covers 16 residues. The CDR3 spells CASSLEGVGSNYGYTF. The DNA of the CDR3 is TGTGCCAGCAGCTTGGAGGGAGTCGGATCTAACTATGGCTACACCTTC.

This chain joins TRBV2 and TRBJ1-5; D is possibly TRBD1 (6 bases). Germline CDR1 and CDR2: SNHLY and FYNNEI. V shed 7 bases and J shed 5 bases, with 21 bases lying between them. This CDR3 is built from 16 residues. The CDR3 region has the DNA TGTGCCAGCACGTGGGGGGCGCGAAACGGGGATCAGCCCCAGCATTTT. This gives the protein CASTWGARNGDQPQHF.

This clone is a singleton in its sample. This rearrangement joins TRBV4-1 to TRBJ1-3, with D perhaps matching TRBD1 (5 bases). Trimming pared 1 base from V and 3 bases from J, leaving 10 bases between. The CDR3 loop spans 15 amino acids. Germline V gene lookup returns CDR1 MGHRA and CDR2 YSYEKL. CDR3 in DNA: TGCGCCAGCAGCCAAGTTACAGGAAGTGGAAACACCATATATTTT. It yields the protein CASSQVTGSGNTIYF.

The chain combines TRBV11-2 with TRBJ2-7; tentative D call: TRBD2 (5 bases). Trimming stripped 0 bases from V and 3 bases from J, with 9 bases between. CDR1 SGHAT and CDR2 FQNNGV come from the germline V gene. There are 14 residues in the CDR3. DNA of the CDR3: TGTGCCAGCAGCTTAGATTTTCGGGGCTACGAGCAGTACTTC. It is translated as CASSLDFRGYEQYF.

On this clone: The same CDR3 can be traced to other DNA sequences in this sample. This rearrangement joins TRBV30 to TRBJ2-6, with D perhaps TRBD1 (7 bases). Deletions cut 5 bases from V and 1 base from J, with 9 bases between. This CDR3 has 14 amino acids. CDR1 GTSNPN and CDR2 SVGIG come from the germline V gene (reference sequence). Written as DNA, the CDR3 is TGTGCCTGGTCAGGGGGGTCTGGGGCCAACGTCCTGACTTTC. This translates into CAWSGGSGANVLTF.

The chain combines TRBV28 with TRBJ2-3, with 11 bases matching TRBD2. The CDR3 is 18 residues long. The junction had 9 bases not matched to a gene; V was cut back by 2 bases and J by 2 bases. Germline V gives CDR1 MDHEN, CDR2 SYDVKM. CDR3 DNA sequence: TGTGCCAGCAGTTTAACTAGCGGGAGCCGAAAAAACACAGATACGCAGTATTTT. It translates to CASSLTSGSRKNTDTQYF.

The V gene is TRBV6-6, the J gene TRBJ2-7; the D gene is possibly TRBD2 (5 bases). The CDR3 is 16 residues long. The germline gives CDR1 MNHNY, CDR2 SVGAGI (reference sequence). Trimming left V 2 bases short and J 0 bases short, with 14 bases between. CDR3 bases: TGTGCCAGCAGTTACCAGGCTAGCTGGAGCTCCTACGAGCAGTACTTC. Translated, it gives CASSYQASWSSYEQYF.

The chain joins TRBV5-4 to TRBJ2-3, with 8 bases fitting TRBD2. V lost 0 bases to trimming and J lost 6 bases; unmatched junction nucleotides: 15. Germline V gives CDR1 SGHNT, CDR2 YYREEE (reference sequence). The CDR3 runs to 18 residues. The CDR3 here is CASSLEAASGSHMDTQYF. CDR3 DNA: TGTGCCAGCAGCTTGGAGGCGGCCAGCGGGAGTCATATGGATACGCAGTATTTT. Looking up the rest from reference TRBV5-4 and TRBJ2-3 gives the full variable domain: ETGVTQSPTHLIKTRGQQVTLRCSSQSGHNTVSWYQQALGQGPQFIFQYYREEENGRGNFPPRFSGLQFPNYSSELNVNALELDDSALYLCASSLEAASGSHMDTQYFGPGTRLTVL.

The gene calls are TRBV4-1 and TRBJ2-5; D not resolved. V lost 2 bases and J 5 bases, leaving 12 bases between the germline ends. The germline gives CDR1 MGHRA, CDR2 YSYEKL. CDR3 length equals 14 residues. The CDR3 region has the DNA TGCGCCAGCAGCCAACACTGGCCTTTCGAGACCCAGTACTTC. Its translation is CASSQHWPFETQYF.

The chain recombines TRBV10-3 with TRBJ1-3, with 7 nucleotides matching TRBD1. V shed 4 bases and J 0 bases; nucleotides not matched to a gene: 3. Germline CDR1 and CDR2: ENHRY and SYGVKD. The CDR3 runs 15 residues. The CDR3 DNA sequence: TGTGCCATCAGTGTGGGACAGTTCTCTGGAAACACCATATATTTT. The encoded protein is CAISVGQFSGNTIYF.